This record covers a single TCR beta chain. The antigen is unknown. The sequenced template was cDNA made from the entire isolated RNA. Clones were read by immunoSEQ multiplex PCR, and TCRdb kept only the in-frame ones, dropping some. The sample holds tens of thousands of clones; around 49% are singletons and the top ten take 0.7%. This CDR3 spans 13 amino acids. Germline lookup yields CDR1 SNHLY and CDR2 FYNNEI. The ends lost 6 bases at V and 5 bases at J; junction bases unmatched: 5. The data stem from a study of beta chain features in type 1 diabetes. Study-wide context: No patient-donor differences in age, gender, total cells or subset yield.

General study points: Researchers report that Type 1 diabetes patients had moderately but significantly shorter TCRB CDR3s across all four CD4+ subsets.

Sequenced material: central memory CD4+ T cells from blood. This sequence was found in a man aged 30 to 45 with type 1 diabetes. The chain uses TRBV2 and TRBJ1-2; 8 bases align to TRBD1. CDR3 sequence reads: CASRATGVYGYTF. CDR3 nucleotide sequence: TGTGCCAGCAGAGCGACAGGGGTTTATGGCTACACCTTC.